This T cell receptor beta chain was sequenced for a study of T-cell reconstitution after alpha-beta-depleted transplantation in children. Preparation of the TCRbeta library was carried out with unique molecular identifiers. One entry per CDR3 protein, called by TCRdb with MiXCR from the PCR reads. The data hold 500,000 or so distinct CDR3 sequences, with around a third observed a single time. The length of the CDR3 is 17 residues. Germline values: CDR1 GTSNPN, CDR2 SVGIG (reference sequence). The ends lost 0 bases at V and 4 bases at J; junction bases unmatched: 6. The rearrangement links TRBV30 to TRBJ2-2, with 12 nucleotides matching TRBD2. This clonotype was obtained from a human donor who donated a stem cell graft to a child with aplastic anemia. Specimen: PBMCs from the stem cell graft donor, collected from the stem cell graft. The CDR3 reads CAWSVSSGRGGTGELFF. The CDR3 DNA reads TGTGCCTGGAGTGTATCTAGCGGGAGGGGGGGCACCGGGGAGCTGTTTTTT.